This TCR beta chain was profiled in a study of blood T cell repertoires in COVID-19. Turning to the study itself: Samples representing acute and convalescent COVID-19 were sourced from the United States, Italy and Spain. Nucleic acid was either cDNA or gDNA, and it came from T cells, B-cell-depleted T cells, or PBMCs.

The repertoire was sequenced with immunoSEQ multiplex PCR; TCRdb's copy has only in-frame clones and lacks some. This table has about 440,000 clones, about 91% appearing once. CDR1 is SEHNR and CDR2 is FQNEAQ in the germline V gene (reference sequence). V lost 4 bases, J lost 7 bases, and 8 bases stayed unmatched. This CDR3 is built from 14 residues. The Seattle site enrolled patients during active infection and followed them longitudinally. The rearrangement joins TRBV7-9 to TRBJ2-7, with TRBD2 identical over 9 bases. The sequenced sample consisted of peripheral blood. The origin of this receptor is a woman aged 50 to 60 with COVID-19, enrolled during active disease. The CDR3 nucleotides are TGTGCCAGCAGCTCCCGACTAGCGGCAACGGAGCAGTACTTC. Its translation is CASSSRLAATEQYF.